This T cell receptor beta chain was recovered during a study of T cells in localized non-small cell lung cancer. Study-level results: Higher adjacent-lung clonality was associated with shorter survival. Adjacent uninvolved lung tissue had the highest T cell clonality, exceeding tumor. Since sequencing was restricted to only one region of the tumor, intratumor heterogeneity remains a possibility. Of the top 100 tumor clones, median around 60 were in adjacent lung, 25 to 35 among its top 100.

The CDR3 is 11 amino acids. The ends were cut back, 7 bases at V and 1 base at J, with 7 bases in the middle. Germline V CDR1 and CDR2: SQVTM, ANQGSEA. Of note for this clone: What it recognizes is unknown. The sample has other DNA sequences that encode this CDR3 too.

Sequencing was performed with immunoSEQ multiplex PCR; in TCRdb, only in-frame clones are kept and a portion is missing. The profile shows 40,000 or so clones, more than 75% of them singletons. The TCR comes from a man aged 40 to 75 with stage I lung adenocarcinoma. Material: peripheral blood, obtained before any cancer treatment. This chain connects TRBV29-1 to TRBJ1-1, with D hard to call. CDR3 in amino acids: CSAQANTEAFF. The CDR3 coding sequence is TGCAGCGCCCAGGCGAACACTGAAGCTTTCTTT.